One sample yielded the 5 T cell receptor beta chains listed below, sequenced in a study of T cell responses to AZD1222 COVID-19 vaccine. Profiling relied on immunoSEQ multiplex PCR, and the TCRdb table lists in-frame clones only, not all of them. The table includes 99,000 or so clones, 80% to 90% detected once. Here the sequenced sample was peripheral blood, taken on day 0 of AZD1222 vaccination. The receptors were sampled from an adult in good health.

The chain carries TRBV18 and TRBJ1-1; D remains unclear. Germline CDR1 KGHSH, CDR2 LQKENI. V lost 3 bases and J lost 0, with 11 bases in between. The CDR3 runs 15 residues. The DNA for the CDR3 is TGTGCCAGCTCACCGGGATCGGATCTGAACACTGAAGCTTTCTTT. Its translation is CASSPGSDLNTEAFF.

This chain joins TRBV27 and TRBJ1-5; TRBD1 agrees at 9 bases. V dropped 1 base and J dropped 5; count of bases not matched to a gene: 9. CDR1 and CDR2 from the germline V gene are MNHEY and SMNVEV (reference sequence). This CDR3 is 17 amino acids long. CDR3 sequence (DNA): TGTGCCAGCAGTTTATACGGTTTGGGACAGGGTGATCAGCCCCAGCATTTT. Encoded protein: CASSLYGLGQGDQPQHF.

CDR3 region: CATSGGVPGLGLDTQYF. The CDR3 region has the DNA TGTGCCACCAGTGGGGGTGTCCCGGGACTAGGTTTAGATACGCAGTATTTT. The rearrangement uses TRBV24-1 and TRBJ2-3, with 8 bases identical to TRBD2. V dropped 5 bases and J dropped 5; count of bases not matched to a gene: 14. This CDR3 spans 17 amino acids. CDR1 is KGHDR, CDR2 SFDVKD, per germline.

The table lists this clone with a count of one. The CDR3 loop is CASSLGQGAYEQYF. The CDR3 DNA sequence: TGTGCCAGCAGCTTGGGACAGGGAGCCTACGAGCAGTACTTC. V gene TRBV7-2 combines with J gene TRBJ2-7; 9 bases align to TRBD1. J gave up 2 bases and V 3 bases, and 2 bases lay outside the gene matches. Looked up from germline, CDR1 is SGHTA and CDR2 is FQGNSA. The length of the CDR3 is 14 residues.

The chain couples TRBV7-7 to TRBJ2-5; D is ambiguous. This CDR3 region has 16 residues. V lost 2 bases and J 1 base, leaving 14 bases between the germline ends. Germline CDR1 and CDR2: SSHAT and FNYEAQ (reference sequence). This CDR3 reads CASSLSGRDRQETQYF. The CDR3 bases are TGTGCCAGCAGCTTATCCGGACGAGACCGCCAAGAGACCCAGTACTTC.